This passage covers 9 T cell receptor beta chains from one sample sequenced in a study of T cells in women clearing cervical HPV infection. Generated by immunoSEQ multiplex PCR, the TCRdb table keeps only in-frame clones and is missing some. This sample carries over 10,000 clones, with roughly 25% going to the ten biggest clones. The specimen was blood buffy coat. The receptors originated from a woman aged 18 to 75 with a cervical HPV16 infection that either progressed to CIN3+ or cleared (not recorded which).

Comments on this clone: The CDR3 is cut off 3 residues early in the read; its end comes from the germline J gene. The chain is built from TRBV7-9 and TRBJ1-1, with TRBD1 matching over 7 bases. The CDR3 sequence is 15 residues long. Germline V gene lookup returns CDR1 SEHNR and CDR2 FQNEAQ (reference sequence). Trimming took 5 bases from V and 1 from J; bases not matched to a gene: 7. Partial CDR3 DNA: TGTGCCAGCAGCCCACAGGGGACTAGGAACACTGAA. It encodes CASSPQGTRNTE. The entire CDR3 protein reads CASSPQGTRNTEAFF.

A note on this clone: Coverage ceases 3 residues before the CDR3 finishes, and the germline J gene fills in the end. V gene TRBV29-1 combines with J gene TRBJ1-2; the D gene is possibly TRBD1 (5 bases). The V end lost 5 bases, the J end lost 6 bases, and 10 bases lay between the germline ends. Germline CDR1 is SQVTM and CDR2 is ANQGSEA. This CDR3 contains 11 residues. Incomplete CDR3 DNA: TGCAGCGTTCAGGGCAATGATGGC. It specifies CSVQGNDG. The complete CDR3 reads CSVQGNDGYTF.

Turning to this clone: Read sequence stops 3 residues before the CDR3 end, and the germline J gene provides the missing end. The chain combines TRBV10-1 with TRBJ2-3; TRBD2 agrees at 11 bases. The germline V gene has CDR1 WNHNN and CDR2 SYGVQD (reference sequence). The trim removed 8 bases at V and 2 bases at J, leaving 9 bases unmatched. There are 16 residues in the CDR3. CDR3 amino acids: CASSSTSGGLTDTQYF. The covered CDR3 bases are TGCGCCAGCTCCTCAACTAGCGGGGGCCTCACAGATACG.

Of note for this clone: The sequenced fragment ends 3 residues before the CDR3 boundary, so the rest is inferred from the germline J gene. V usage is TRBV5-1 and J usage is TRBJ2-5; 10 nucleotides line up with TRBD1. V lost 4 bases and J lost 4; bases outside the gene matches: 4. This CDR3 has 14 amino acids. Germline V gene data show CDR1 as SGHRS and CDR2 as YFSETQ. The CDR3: CASSRDRGIETQYF. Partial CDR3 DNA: TGCGCCAGCAGCCGGGACAGGGGAATAGAGACC. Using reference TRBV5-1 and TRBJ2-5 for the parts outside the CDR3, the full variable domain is KAGVTQTPRYLIKTRGQQVTLSCSPISGHRSVSWYQQTPGQGLQFLFEYFSETQRNKGNFPGRFSGRQFSNSRSEMNVSTLELGDSALYLCASSRDRGIETQYFGPGTRLLVL.

CDR3 region: CAISRSDEQFF. The CDR3 DNA, read in part, is TGTGCCATCAGCCGTAGTGATGAG. The gene calls are TRBV10-3 and TRBJ2-1; no definite D call. The read finishes 3 residues shy of the CDR3 end, and the germline J gene is used to complete it. The V end was cut by 6 bases, the J end by 8 bases, with 8 bases between. From germline, CDR1 is ENHRY and CDR2 SYGVKD. This CDR3 is 11 amino acids long.

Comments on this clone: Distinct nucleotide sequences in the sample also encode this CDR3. Here the CDR3 reads CSARDRGFADTQYF. Incomplete CDR3 DNA: TGCAGTGCGCGGGACAGGGGGTTCGCAGATACG. V gene TRBV20-1 combines with J gene TRBJ2-3, with 11 positions matching TRBD1. The CDR3 extends 3 residues past the end of the read, so its final part is completed from the germline J gene. With V trimmed by 6 bases and J by 4 bases, 6 bases remained unmatched. This CDR3 region has 14 residues. Germline V gene data show CDR1 as DFQATT and CDR2 as SNEGSKA (reference sequence).

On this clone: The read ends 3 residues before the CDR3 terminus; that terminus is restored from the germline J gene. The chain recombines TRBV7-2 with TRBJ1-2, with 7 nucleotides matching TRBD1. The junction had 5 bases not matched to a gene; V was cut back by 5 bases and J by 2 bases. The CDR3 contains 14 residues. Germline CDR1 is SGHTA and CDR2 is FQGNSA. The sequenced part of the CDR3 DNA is TGTGCCAGCAGCAGCCGGGACAGCAACTATGGC. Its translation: CASSSRDSNYG. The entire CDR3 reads CASSSRDSNYGYTF.

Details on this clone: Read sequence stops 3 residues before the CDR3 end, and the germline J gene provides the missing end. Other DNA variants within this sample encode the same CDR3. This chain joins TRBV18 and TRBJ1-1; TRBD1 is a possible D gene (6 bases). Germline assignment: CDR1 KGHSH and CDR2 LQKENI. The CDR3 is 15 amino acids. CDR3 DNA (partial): TGTGCCAGCTCACCTGCAACAGGGCAGAGAGAGACA. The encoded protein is CASSPATGQRET. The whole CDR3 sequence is CASSPATGQRETAFF.

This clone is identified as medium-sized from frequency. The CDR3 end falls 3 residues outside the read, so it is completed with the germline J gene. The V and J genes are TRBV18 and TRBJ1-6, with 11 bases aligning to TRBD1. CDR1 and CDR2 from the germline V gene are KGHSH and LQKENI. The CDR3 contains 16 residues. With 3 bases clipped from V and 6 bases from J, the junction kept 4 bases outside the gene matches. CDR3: CASSPGTGGPNSPLHF. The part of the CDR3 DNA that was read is TGTGCCAGCTCACCCGGGACAGGGGGTCCTAATTCACCC.